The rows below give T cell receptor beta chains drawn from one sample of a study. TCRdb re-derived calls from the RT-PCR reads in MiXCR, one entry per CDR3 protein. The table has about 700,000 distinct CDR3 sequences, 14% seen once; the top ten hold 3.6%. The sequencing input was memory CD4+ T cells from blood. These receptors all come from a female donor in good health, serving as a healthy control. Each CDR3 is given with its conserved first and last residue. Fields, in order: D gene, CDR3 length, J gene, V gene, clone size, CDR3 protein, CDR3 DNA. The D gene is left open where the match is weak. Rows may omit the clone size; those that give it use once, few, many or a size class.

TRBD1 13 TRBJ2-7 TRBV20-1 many CSGKAGRGYEQYF TGCAGTGGTAAAGCAGGCAGGGGGTACGAGCAGTACTTC
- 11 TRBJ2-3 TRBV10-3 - CAIRAVDTQYF TGTGCCATCAGAGCCGTAGATACGCAGTATTTT
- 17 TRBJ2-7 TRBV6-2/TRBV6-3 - CASSYSLRGRRSYEQYF TGTGCCAGCAGTTACTCGCTACGGGGCCGCCGATCCTACGAGCAGTACTTC
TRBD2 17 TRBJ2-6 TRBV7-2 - CASSLLAGPSGANVLTF TGTGCCAGCAGTTTACTAGCGGGCCCCTCTGGGGCCAACGTCCTGACTTTC
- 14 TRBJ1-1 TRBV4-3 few CASSQEARHTEAFF TGCGCCAGCAGCCAAGAAGCCCGGCACACTGAAGCTTTCTTT
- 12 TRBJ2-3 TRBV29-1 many CSVVADADTQYF TGCAGCGTTGTTGCTGACGCAGATACGCAGTATTTT
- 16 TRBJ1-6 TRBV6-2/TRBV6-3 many CASSKTDGLILAALHF TGTGCCAGCAGTAAAACCGATGGGCTAATTCTGGCCGCCCTCCACTTT
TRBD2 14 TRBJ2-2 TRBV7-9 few CASSFGLAGGRLFF TGTGCCAGCAGCTTCGGACTAGCGGGAGGAAGGTTGTTTTTT
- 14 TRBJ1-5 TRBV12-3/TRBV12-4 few CASSLGQATQPQHF TGTGCCAGCAGTTTAGGACAGGCCACTCAGCCCCAGCATTTT
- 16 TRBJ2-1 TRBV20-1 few CSARDRGQGSYNEQFF TGCAGTGCTAGAGATCGCGGGCAGGGGTCCTACAATGAGCAGTTCTTC
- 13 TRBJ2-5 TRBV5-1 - CASSLVPEETQYF TGCGCCAGCAGCTTGGTTCCTGAAGAGACCCAGTACTTC
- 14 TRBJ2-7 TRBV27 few CASSFRPVSYEQYF TGTGCCAGCAGTTTTAGGCCGGTTTCCTACGAGCAGTACTTC
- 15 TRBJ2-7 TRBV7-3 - CASSLEAGGGHEQYF TGTGCCAGCAGCTTAGAAGCCGGGGGTGGTCACGAGCAGTACTTC
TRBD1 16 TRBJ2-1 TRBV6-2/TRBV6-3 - CASSEPRTGGENEQFF TGTGCCAGCAGTGAGCCTCGGACAGGGGGGGAGAATGAGCAGTTCTTC
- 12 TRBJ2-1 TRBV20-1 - CSARDEGDEQFF TGCAGTGCTAGAGATGAAGGCGATGAGCAGTTCTTC
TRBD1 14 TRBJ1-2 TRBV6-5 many CASRLQGPGYGYTF TGTGCCAGCAGACTACAGGGGCCGGGCTATGGCTACACCTTC
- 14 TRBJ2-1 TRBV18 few CASSPDSGINEQFF TGTGCCAGCTCACCAGACTCGGGGATCAATGAGCAGTTCTTC
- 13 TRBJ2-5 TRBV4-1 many CASSQDLSETQYF TGCGCCAGCAGCCAAGATCTCTCGGAGACCCAGTACTTC